The 18 T cell receptor beta chains below all came from one sample that was sequenced in a study of lymphopenia after photon versus proton radiotherapy. Generated by immunoSEQ multiplex PCR, the TCRdb table keeps only in-frame clones and is missing some. The sample holds tens of thousands of clones, approximately 91% seen once. The source was peripheral blood, collected from a patient treated with photon-based radiotherapy. The receptors come from a woman in her sixties or seventies with pancreatic cancer.

The chain uses TRBV18 and TRBJ2-5; a weak D match, TRBD2 (6 bases). This CDR3 spans 15 amino acids. Germline lookup yields CDR1 KGHSH and CDR2 LQKENI. The V end lost 0 bases, the J end lost 1 base, and 9 bases lay between the germline ends. The DNA of the CDR3 is TGTGCCAGCTCACCACCAGCGGGCGCCCAAGAGACCCAGTACTTC. It translates to CASSPPAGAQETQYF.

The CDR3 sequence is CASSGQGAFDYGYTF. The CDR3 nucleotides read TGTGCCAGCAGTGGACAGGGGGCGTTTGACTATGGCTACACCTTC. The chain has TRBV6-1 and TRBJ1-2; 10 positions agree with TRBD1. Germline V gene data show CDR1 as MNHNS and CDR2 as SASEGT. With V trimmed by 4 bases and J by 3 bases, 5 bases remained unmatched. The CDR3 runs 15 residues.

The CDR3 is CASSEMKGTGIYGYTF. The CDR3 nucleotides are TGTGCCAGCAGTGAGATGAAGGGGACAGGGATCTATGGCTACACCTTC. The gene calls are TRBV6-1 and TRBJ1-2; 9 bases map to TRBD1. The CDR3 covers 16 residues. V lost 3 bases, J lost 4 bases, and 9 bases stayed unmatched. CDR1 is MNHNS and CDR2 is SASEGT in the germline V gene.

The rearrangement joins TRBV28 to TRBJ2-1, with unresolved D. Trimming removed 7 bases at V and 7 bases at J, with 20 bases between. Germline assignment: CDR1 MDHEN and CDR2 SYDVKM. This CDR3 is 15 amino acids long. The CDR3 bases are TGTGCCAGCACACGTGCAGATAACCTTGGGAATGAGCAGTTCTTC. Translation gives CASTRADNLGNEQFF.

The chain employs TRBV18 and TRBJ1-1; tentative D call: TRBD1 (5 bases). From germline, CDR1 is KGHSH and CDR2 LQKENI. V lost 8 bases, J lost 4 bases, and 17 bases lay in between. CDR3 length: 14 residues. The CDR3 coding sequence is TGTGCCAGCACGACGCAACAGGAATCCACTGAAGCTTTCTTT. Translated, it gives CASTTQQESTEAFF.

The sample holds one count of this clone. This chain links TRBV7-2 with TRBJ1-2, with 10 bases matching TRBD1. The V gene end was trimmed by 3 bases and the J gene end by 4 bases; junction bases not matched to a gene: 8. The CDR3 is 16 residues long. Germline loops: CDR1 SGHTA, CDR2 FQGNSA. The CDR3 region has the DNA TGTGCCAGCAGCTTTGGACAGGGGGGAGATAGCTATGGCTACACCTTC. Its protein is CASSFGQGGDSYGYTF.

The chain is built from TRBV11-3 and TRBJ2-1, with TRBD2 as a possible D gene (6 bases). The germline CDR1 and CDR2 sequences are SGHNT and YENEEA. The CDR3 is 16 residues long. The V and J ends lost 6 bases and 3 bases respectively, with 18 bases between them. The CDR3 DNA follows: TGTGCCAGCAGTTTTAACGTAGCGGTTTACTACAATGAGCAGTTCTTC. Protein product: CASSFNVAVYYNEQFF.

The table lists this clone with a few counts. The chain employs TRBV9 and TRBJ2-2, with D perhaps given as TRBD1 or TRBD2 (6 bases each). This CDR3 contains 17 residues. V was clipped by 7 bases and J by 1 base, with 20 bases between them. The germline V gene has CDR1 SGDLS and CDR2 YYNGEE. The CDR3 coding sequence is TGTGCCAGCGGAAATGGGGGGCGAACATTGAACACCGGGGAGCTGTTTTTT. It is translated as CASGNGGRTLNTGELFF.

The V and J genes are TRBV15 and TRBJ1-1; D remains unclear. In germline, CDR1 is LNHNV, CDR2 YYDKDF (reference sequence). Trimming removed 5 bases at V and 1 base at J, with 8 bases between. This CDR3 has 13 residues. The CDR3 sequence: CATSSSPNTEAFF. The CDR3 DNA follows: TGTGCCACCAGCTCCTCCCCGAACACTGAAGCTTTCTTT.

The CDR3 nucleotides read TGTGCCAGCTCACCCAACAGGGGGGATGGCTACACCTTC. As protein: CASSPNRGDGYTF. This sequence joins TRBV18 and TRBJ1-2, with 8 bases fitting TRBD1. V lost 3 bases, J lost 6 bases, and 3 bases stayed unmatched. Germline CDR1 reads KGHSH; CDR2 reads LQKENI. The CDR3 has 13 residues.

The rearrangement joins TRBV20-1 to TRBJ1-1; TRBD1 agrees at 9 bases. The length of the CDR3 is 11 residues. Germline values: CDR1 DFQATT, CDR2 SNEGSKA (reference sequence). After removal of 5 bases from V and 8 bases from J, the junction contained 3 bases not matched to a gene. CDR3 loop: CSAVGQGEAFF. CDR3 nucleotide sequence: TGCAGTGCTGTGGGACAGGGAGAAGCTTTCTTT.

This chain joins TRBV28 and TRBJ2-7; maybe TRBD2 (6 bases). V dropped 4 bases and J dropped 5 bases, with 9 bases sitting between them. CDR1 MDHEN and CDR2 SYDVKM come from the germline V gene. This CDR3 contains 12 residues. The CDR3 sequence: CASSSRTNEQYF. The CDR3 bases are TGTGCCAGCAGTTCAAGGACTAACGAGCAGTACTTC.

The chain couples TRBV7-9 to TRBJ1-1, with D hard to call. CDR3 length: 15 residues. The V end was cut by 4 bases, the J end by 5 bases, with 17 bases between. Germline-derived CDR1 and CDR2 are SEHNR and FQNEAQ (reference sequence). The CDR3, as DNA: TGTGCCAGCAGCTCACTTGGGCGGGTCACAACTGAAGCTTTCTTT. Encoded protein: CASSSLGRVTTEAFF.

The V and J genes are TRBV2 and TRBJ2-7; tentative D call: TRBD1 (5 bases). V was clipped by 2 bases and J by 3 bases, with 8 bases between them. The CDR3 loop spans 13 amino acids. Germline values: CDR1 SNHLY, CDR2 FYNNEI. CDR3 protein: CASSEQGVYEQYF. CDR3 bases: TGTGCCAGCAGTGAACAGGGTGTCTACGAGCAGTACTTC.

The CDR3 nucleotides read TGTGCCAGCTCACGAAACTCCCTCTACGAGCAGTACTTC. This translates into CASSRNSLYEQYF. This sequence joins TRBV18 and TRBJ2-7; D not certain. Looked up from germline, CDR1 is KGHSH and CDR2 is LQKENI. The CDR3 runs to 13 residues. V lost 4 bases and J 3 bases, leaving 10 bases between the germline ends.

V gene TRBV7-3 combines with J gene TRBJ2-7, with TRBD1 as a possible D gene (6 bases). The germline V gene has CDR1 SGHTA and CDR2 FQGTGA. V dropped 1 base and J dropped 1 base, with 8 bases sitting between them. This CDR3 comprises 14 residues. The CDR3 coding sequence is TGTGCCAGCAGCTTAAACAGGGAGTCCTACGAGCAGTACTTC. Encoded protein: CASSLNRESYEQYF.

The J gene is TRBJ1-2, the V gene TRBV10-3, with TRBD1 identical over 7 bases. Trimming cost V 8 bases and J 0 bases; bases outside gene matches: 6. Germline lookup yields CDR1 ENHRY and CDR2 SYGVKD. CDR3 length: 14 residues. This chain's CDR3 is CAIDRDPPNYGYTF. The CDR3 DNA reads as TGTGCCATCGACAGGGACCCACCTAACTATGGCTACACCTTC.

The chain couples TRBV12-5 to TRBJ1-1; possibly TRBD1 for D (5 bases). The CDR3 is made up of 15 amino acids. V lost 1 base, J lost 6 bases, and 15 bases lay in between. From germline, CDR1 is LGHNT and CDR2 FRNRAP. The CDR3 coding sequence is TGTGCTAGTGGTTTGGGGGGCAGGGCGAAGGCTGAAGCTTTCTTT. Protein product: CASGLGGRAKAEAFF.